A single sample is the source of the 2 T cell receptor beta chains below, sequenced in a study of cytomegalovirus exposure and HLA in healthy donors. The PCR was carried out with 60 Vbeta primers and 13 Jbeta primers. Assay: immunoSEQ multiplex PCR; the TCRdb copy retains only in-frame clones and omits some. This repertoire shows under 150,000 clones, roughly four fifths found once; its top ten account for around 7.8%. The material sequenced was PBMCs. These receptors were obtained from a woman in her forties or fifties in good health and CMV-seropositive.

The rearrangement uses TRBV6-1 and TRBJ1-5; D is possibly TRBD1 (6 bases). This CDR3 is 14 amino acids long. Trimming took off 6 bases at V and 7 bases at J, with 16 bases between the two ends. Looked up from germline, CDR1 is MNHNS and CDR2 is SASEGT. CDR3 residues: CASRGHSLEQPQHF. For the CDR3, the DNA is TGTGCCAGCAGGGGACACAGTCTGGAGCAGCCCCAGCATTTT.

V gene TRBV5-1 combines with J gene TRBJ2-4; perhaps TRBD1 as D (5 bases). The CDR3 is 12 residues long. Germline V gives CDR1 SGHRS, CDR2 YFSETQ. The ends were cut back, 0 bases at V and 9 bases at J, with 7 bases in the middle. CDR3: CASSLVGVIQYF. DNA of the CDR3: TGCGCCAGCAGCTTGGTAGGGGTCATTCAGTACTTC.